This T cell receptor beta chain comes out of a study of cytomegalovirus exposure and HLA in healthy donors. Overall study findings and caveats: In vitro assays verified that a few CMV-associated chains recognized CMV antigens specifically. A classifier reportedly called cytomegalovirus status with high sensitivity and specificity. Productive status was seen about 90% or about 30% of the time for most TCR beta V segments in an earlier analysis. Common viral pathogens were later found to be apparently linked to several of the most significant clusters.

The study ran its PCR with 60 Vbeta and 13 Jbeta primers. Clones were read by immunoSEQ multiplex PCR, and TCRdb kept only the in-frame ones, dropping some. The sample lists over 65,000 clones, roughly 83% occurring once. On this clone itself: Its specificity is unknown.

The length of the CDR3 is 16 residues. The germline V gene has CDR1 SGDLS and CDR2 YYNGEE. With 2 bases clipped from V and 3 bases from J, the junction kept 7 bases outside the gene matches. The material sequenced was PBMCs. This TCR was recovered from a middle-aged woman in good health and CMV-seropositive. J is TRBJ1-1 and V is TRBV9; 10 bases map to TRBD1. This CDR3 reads CASSVLDRGAYTEAFF. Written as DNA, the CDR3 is TGTGCCAGCAGCGTCCTGGACAGGGGGGCCTACACTGAAGCTTTCTTT. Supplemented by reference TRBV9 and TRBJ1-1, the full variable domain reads DSGVTQTPKHLITATGQRVTLRCSPRSGDLSVYWYQQSLDQGLQFLIQYYNGEERAKGNILERFSAQQFPDLHSELNLSSLELGDSALYFCASSVLDRGAYTEAFFGQGTRLTVV.